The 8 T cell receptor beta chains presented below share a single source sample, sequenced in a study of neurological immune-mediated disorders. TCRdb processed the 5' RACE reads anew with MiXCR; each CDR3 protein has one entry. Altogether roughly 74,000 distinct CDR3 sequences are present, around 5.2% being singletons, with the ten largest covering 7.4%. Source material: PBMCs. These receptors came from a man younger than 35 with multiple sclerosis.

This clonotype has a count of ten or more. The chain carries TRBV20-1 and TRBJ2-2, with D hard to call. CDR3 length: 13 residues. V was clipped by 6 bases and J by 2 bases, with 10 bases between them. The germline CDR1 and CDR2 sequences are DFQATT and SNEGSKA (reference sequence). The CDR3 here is CSASPTNTGELFF. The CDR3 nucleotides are TGCAGTGCCTCACCAACTAACACCGGGGAGCTGTTTTTT.

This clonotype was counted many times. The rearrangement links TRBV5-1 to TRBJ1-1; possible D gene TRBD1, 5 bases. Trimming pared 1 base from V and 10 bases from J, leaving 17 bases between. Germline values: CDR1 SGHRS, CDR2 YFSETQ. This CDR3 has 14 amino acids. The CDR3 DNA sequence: TGCGCCAGCAGCTTGCGGTCGACCCCTGGGGGAGCTTTCTTT. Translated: CASSLRSTPGGAFF.

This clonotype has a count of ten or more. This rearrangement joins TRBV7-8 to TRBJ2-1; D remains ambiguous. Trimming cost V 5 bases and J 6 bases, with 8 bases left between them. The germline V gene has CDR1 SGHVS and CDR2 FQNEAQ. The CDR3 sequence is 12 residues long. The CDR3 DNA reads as TGTGCCAGCAGCGTAGGGATCAATGAGCAGTTCTTC. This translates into CASSVGINEQFF.

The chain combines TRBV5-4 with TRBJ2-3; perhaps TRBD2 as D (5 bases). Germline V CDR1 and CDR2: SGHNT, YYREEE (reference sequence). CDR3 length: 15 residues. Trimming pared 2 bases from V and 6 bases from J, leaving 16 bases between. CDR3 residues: CASSLPPGKGDTQYF. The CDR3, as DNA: TGTGCCAGCAGCTTACCCCCGGGAAAGGGCGATACGCAGTATTTT. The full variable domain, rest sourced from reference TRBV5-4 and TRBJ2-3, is ETGVTQSPTHLIKTRGQQVTLRCSSQSGHNTVSWYQQALGQGPQFIFQYYREEENGRGNFPPRFSGLQFPNYSSELNVNALELDDSALYLCASSLPPGKGDTQYFGPGTRLTVL.

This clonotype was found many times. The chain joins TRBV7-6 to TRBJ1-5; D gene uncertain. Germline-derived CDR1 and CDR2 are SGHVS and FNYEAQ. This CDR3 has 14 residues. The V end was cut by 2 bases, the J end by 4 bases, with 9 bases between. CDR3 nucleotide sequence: TGTGCCAGCAGCTTAACGACGGGGAATCAGCCCCAGCATTTT. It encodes CASSLTTGNQPQHF.

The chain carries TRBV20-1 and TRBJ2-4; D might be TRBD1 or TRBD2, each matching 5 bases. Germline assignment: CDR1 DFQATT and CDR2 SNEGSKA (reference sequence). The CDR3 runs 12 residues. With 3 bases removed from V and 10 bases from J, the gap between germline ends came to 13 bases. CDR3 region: CSARVLGEIQYF. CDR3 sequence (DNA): TGCAGTGCTAGGGTCCTGGGGGAAATTCAGTACTTC.

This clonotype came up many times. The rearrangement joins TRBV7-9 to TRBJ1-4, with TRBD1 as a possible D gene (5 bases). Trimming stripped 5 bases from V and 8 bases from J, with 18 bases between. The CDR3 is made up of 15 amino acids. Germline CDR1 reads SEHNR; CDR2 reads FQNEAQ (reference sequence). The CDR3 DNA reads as TGTGCCAGCAGCACCGGTGACGGGGAGGGGGAAAAACTGTTTTTT. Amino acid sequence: CASSTGDGEGEKLFF.

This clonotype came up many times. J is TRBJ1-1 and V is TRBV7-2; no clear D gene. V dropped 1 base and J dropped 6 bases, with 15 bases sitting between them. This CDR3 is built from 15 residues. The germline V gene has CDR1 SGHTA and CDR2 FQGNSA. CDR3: CASSLGSGSVAEAFF. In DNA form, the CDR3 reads TGTGCCAGCAGCTTAGGGTCAGGCTCGGTCGCTGAAGCTTTCTTT.